The clone carrying this T cell receptor (beta chain) was observed a handful of times. What it recognizes is unknown. Germline lookup yields CDR1 SEHNR and CDR2 FQNEAQ (reference sequence). This CDR3 is built from 13 residues. Trimming cost V 1 base and J 7 bases; bases outside gene matches: 3. Generated by immunoSEQ multiplex PCR, the TCRdb table keeps only in-frame clones and is missing some. The sample lists several thousand clones, approximately 66% occurring once. The data stem from a study of CD8 T cell repertoires and HIV-1 epitope variants. Study summary: Control wells had CMV/EBV/flu peptides, negative Ebola AY9, or no peptide. Epitopes were three Gag families plus Nef HW9 and YT9.

This receptor was obtained from a male donor with HIV. The sample consisted of cultured CD8+ T cells derived from PBMCs. The chain uses TRBV7-9 and TRBJ1-1; TRBD1 aligns across 7 bases. The CDR3 bases are TGTGCCAGCAGCTTAGACAGGGGAAATGAAGCTTTCTTT. Its protein is CASSLDRGNEAFF.